This T cell receptor (beta chain) was observed in a study of beta chain features in type 1 diabetes. Expressed TCRB transcripts got sequenced, as all isolated RNA was reverse transcribed. Method: immunoSEQ multiplex PCR; TCRdb's copy keeps in-frame clones and lacks some. The top ten hold about 0.045% of the sample, which has 360,000 or so clones, less than 20% seen once. V lost 5 bases and J lost 0, with 12 bases in between. The CDR3 extends over 14 amino acids. Germline loops: CDR1 SGHRS, CDR2 YFSETQ. Sequences were obtained from naive CD4+ T cells from blood. The receptor was isolated from a young woman in good health. V and J are TRBV5-1 and TRBJ2-7; D perhaps matches TRBD1 (6 bases). The CDR3 DNA reads as TGCGCCAGCAGAGGGGGACGAAGCTCCTACGAGCAGTACTTC. Protein: CASRGGRSSYEQYF.